This TCR beta chain was observed in a study of blood T cell repertoires in COVID-19. Turning to the study itself: Sites in the United States, Italy and Spain provided acute and convalescent COVID-19 samples. PBMCs, B-cell-depleted T cells, or T cells provided the cDNA or gDNA that made up the material.

This clone was seen once. Source study methods: Scientists estimated how many nucleated cells there were by amplifying reference gene primers. The assay was immunoSEQ multiplex PCR, and TCRdb's table has in-frame clones only and misses some. V and J calls and clone size come straight from that table; D and trimming were deduced from the DNA. The table lists roughly 180,000 clones, around 86% of them singletons. Sample: peripheral blood. The sequence came from a man aged 18 to 30 with acute or convalescent COVID-19.

The CDR3 sequence: CAISESGQGAAEPQHF. CDR3 DNA sequence: TGTGCCATCAGTGAGTCGGGTCAGGGGGCCGCTGAGCCCCAGCATTTT. The chain couples TRBV10-3 to TRBJ1-5; 8 bases fit TRBD1. V lost 0 bases to trimming and J lost 8 bases; unmatched junction nucleotides: 9. CDR1 ENHRY and CDR2 SYGVKD come from the germline V gene. The CDR3 length is 16 residues.